These 8 T cell receptor beta chains originate from one sample sequenced in a study of blood T cell repertoires in COVID-19. Assay used: immunoSEQ multiplex PCR; TCRdb lists only in-frame clones, some missing. The repertoire includes 110,000 to 150,000 clones, 85% to 90% of them detected once, and more than 5% sits in the top ten. Sequenced: peripheral blood. Receptor source: a human donor in a cohort sampled during active COVID-19.

V usage is TRBV30 and J usage is TRBJ1-2; 9 bases agree with TRBD1. CDR3 length equals 16 residues. Losses at the gene ends were 1 base for V and 5 bases for J; bases not matched to a gene: 11. Germline-derived CDR1 and CDR2 are GTSNPN and SVGIG (reference sequence). The CDR3: CAWSGDRVGTIYGYTF. As DNA, the CDR3 is TGTGCCTGGAGTGGGGACAGGGTCGGTACTATATATGGCTACACCTTC.

V is TRBV6-4 and J is TRBJ2-4; D perhaps matches TRBD2 (6 bases). The V end lost 0 bases, the J end lost 2 bases, and 11 bases lay between the germline ends. The CDR3 is 16 amino acids. CDR1 is MRHNA and CDR2 is SNTAGT in the germline V gene. CDR3 sequence reads: CASSDSRGRTKNIQYF. In nucleotides, the CDR3 is TGTGCCAGCAGTGACTCTCGAGGGAGGACCAAAAACATTCAGTACTTC.

The chain is built from TRBV6-1 and TRBJ1-5; D call uncertain. CDR3 size: 17 residues. The V gene lost 2 bases and the J gene lost 0 bases, with 14 bases spanning the gap. CDR1 and CDR2 from the germline V gene are MNHNS and SASEGT. DNA for the CDR3: TGTGCCAGCAGTGAACGAATGGGCACCTATAGCAATCAGCCCCAGCATTTT. This sequence encodes CASSERMGTYSNQPQHF.

The chain links TRBV7-9 to TRBJ2-5, with 9 bases fitting TRBD1. The CDR3 has 14 residues. The trim removed 4 bases at V and 2 bases at J, leaving 2 bases unmatched. Looked up from germline, CDR1 is SEHNR and CDR2 is FQNEAQ (reference sequence). The CDR3 nucleotides read TGTGCCAGCAGCTCGACAGGGGGGCAAGAGACCCAGTACTTC. It encodes CASSSTGGQETQYF.

V is TRBV4-1 and J is TRBJ1-6; D is unresolved. V lost 0 bases and J lost 0, with 18 bases in between. The CDR3 extends over 20 amino acids. Germline-derived CDR1 and CDR2 are MGHRA and YSYEKL. This CDR3 is CASSQDSRPGRPSYNSPLHF. The CDR3 region has the DNA TGCGCCAGCAGCCAAGATTCCCGGCCGGGGAGACCCTCCTATAATTCACCCCTCCACTTT.

This chain joins TRBV6-5 and TRBJ1-4; D possibly corresponds to TRBD1 (6 bases). The germline gives CDR1 MNHEY, CDR2 SVGAGI. The CDR3 has 15 residues. Trimming cost V 5 bases and J 3 bases, with 13 bases left between them. CDR3 protein: CASSPNRVPNEKLFF. The CDR3 region has the DNA TGTGCCAGCAGTCCTAACAGGGTGCCTAATGAAAAACTGTTTTTT.

CDR3 sequence reads: CASSPRTGTEAFF. The CDR3 DNA reads TGTGCCAGCAGCCCCAGGACAGGGACTGAAGCTTTCTTT. V and J are TRBV3-1 (or the pseudogene TRBV3-2) and TRBJ1-1; 8 bases map to TRBD1. CDR1 and CDR2 from the germline V gene are LGHDT and YNNKEL (reference sequence). V was clipped by 4 bases and J by 5 bases; unmatched bases: 3. The CDR3 sequence is 13 residues long.

The chain uses TRBV30 and TRBJ2-7, with 7 bases identical to TRBD1. After removal of 1 base from V and 1 base from J, the junction contained 1 base not matched to a gene. Germline V gene lookup returns CDR1 GTSNPN and CDR2 SVGIG (reference sequence). The CDR3 is 13 amino acids. The DNA for the CDR3 is TGTGCCTGGAGTGGGACAGGATCCTACGAGCAGTACTTC. Translating gives CAWSGTGSYEQYF.